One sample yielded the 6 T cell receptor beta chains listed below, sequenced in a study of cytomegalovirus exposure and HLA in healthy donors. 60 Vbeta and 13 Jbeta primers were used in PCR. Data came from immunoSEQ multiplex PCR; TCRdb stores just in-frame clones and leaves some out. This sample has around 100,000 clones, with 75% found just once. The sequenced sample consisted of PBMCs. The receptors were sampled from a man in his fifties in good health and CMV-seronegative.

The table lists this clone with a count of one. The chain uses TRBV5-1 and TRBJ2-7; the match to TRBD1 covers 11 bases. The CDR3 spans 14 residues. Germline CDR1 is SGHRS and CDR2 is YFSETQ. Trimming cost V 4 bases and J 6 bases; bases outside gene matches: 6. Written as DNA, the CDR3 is TGCGCCAGCAGCAAGGACAGGGGGCTCGGCGAGCAGTACTTC. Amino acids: CASSKDRGLGEQYF. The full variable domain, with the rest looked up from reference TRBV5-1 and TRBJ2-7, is KAGVTQTPRYLIKTRGQQVTLSCSPISGHRSVSWYQQTPGQGLQFLFEYFSETQRNKGNFPGRFSGRQFSNSRSEMNVSTLELGDSALYLCASSKDRGLGEQYFGPGTRLTVT.

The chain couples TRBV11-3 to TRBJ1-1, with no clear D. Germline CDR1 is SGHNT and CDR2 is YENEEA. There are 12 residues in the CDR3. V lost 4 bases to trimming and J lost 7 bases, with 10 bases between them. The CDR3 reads CASSSAADEAFF. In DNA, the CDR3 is TGTGCCAGCAGCTCGGCGGCTGATGAAGCTTTCTTT.

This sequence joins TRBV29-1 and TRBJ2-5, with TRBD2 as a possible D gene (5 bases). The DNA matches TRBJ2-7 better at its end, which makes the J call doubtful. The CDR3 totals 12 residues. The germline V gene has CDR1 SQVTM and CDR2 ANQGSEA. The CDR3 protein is CSVRGSSYEQYF. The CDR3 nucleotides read TGCAGCGTTCGAGGGAGCTCCTACGAGCAGTACTTC.

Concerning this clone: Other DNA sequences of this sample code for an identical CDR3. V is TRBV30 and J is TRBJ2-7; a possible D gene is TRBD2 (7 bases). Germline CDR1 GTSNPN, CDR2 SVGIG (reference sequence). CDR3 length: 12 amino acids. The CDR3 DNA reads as TGTTCCGAGATGGGGGGGGCATACGAGCAGTACTTC. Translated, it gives CSEMGGAYEQYF.

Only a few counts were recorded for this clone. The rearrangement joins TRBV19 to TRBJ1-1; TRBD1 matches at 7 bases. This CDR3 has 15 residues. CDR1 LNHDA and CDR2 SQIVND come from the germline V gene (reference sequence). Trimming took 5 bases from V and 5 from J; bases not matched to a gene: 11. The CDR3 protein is CASSAQTGAWTEAFF. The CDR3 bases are TGTGCCAGTAGTGCCCAAACAGGGGCTTGGACTGAAGCTTTCTTT.

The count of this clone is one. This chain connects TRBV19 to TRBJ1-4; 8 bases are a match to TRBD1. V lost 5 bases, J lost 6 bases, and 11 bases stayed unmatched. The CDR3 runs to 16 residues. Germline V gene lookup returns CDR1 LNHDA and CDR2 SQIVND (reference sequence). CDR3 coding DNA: TGTGCCAGTAGTCCCGGACAGGGAAGGCTTTATGAAAAACTGTTTTTT. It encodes CASSPGQGRLYEKLFF. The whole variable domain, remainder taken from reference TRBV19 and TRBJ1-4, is DGGITQSPKYLFRKEGQNVTLSCEQNLNHDAMYWYRQDPGQGLRLIYYSQIVNDFQKGDIAEGYSVSREKKESFPLTVTSAQKNPTAFYLCASSPGQGRLYEKLFFGSGTQLSVL.